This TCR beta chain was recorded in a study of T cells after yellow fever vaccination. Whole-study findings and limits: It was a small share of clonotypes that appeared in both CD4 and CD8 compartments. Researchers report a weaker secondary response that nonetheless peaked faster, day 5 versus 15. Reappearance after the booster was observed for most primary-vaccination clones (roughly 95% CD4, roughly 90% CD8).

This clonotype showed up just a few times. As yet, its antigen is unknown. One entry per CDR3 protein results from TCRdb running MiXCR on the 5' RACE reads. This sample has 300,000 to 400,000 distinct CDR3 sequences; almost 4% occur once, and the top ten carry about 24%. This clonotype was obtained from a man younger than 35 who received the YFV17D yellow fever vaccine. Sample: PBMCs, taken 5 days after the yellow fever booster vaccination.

This chain's CDR3 is CASSLVPQGQGGAQPQHF. DNA for the CDR3: TGCGCCAGCAGCTTGGTACCCCAGGGACAGGGAGGCGCTCAGCCCCAGCATTTT. The chain links TRBV5-1 to TRBJ1-5; 9 bases map to TRBD1. Germline CDR1 SGHRS, CDR2 YFSETQ. The CDR3 loop spans 18 amino acids. Trimming took 0 bases from V and 6 from J; bases not matched to a gene: 13.